These 3 T cell receptor beta chains originate from one sample sequenced in a study of T cells in Graves' hyperthyroidism and ophthalmopathy (dated by TCRdb to the late 2010s). The library was produced with multiplex PCR. This sample was sequenced with an Illumina HiSeq 2000. Amplification of TCR beta CDR3 regions was carried out from RNA transcripts. A first-round RT-PCR of the TCR CDR3 used the HTBI primer set with the Qiagen OneStep RT-PCR kit. The public reads were reanalyzed by TCRdb: fastp trimming at Q25, MiXCR alignment, in-frame beta chains only. Rows are unified per CDR3 protein, each entry keeping the most common DNA and genes. For this sample there are 350,000 or so distinct CDR3 sequences; 15% to 20% appear just once. The biggest ten clones account for around 16% of the sample. The sample comprised blood. The receptors were gathered from a woman aged 35 to 49 with Graves' ophthalmopathy.

Ten or more counts support this clonotype. This chain connects TRBV7-9 to TRBJ2-3; 7 bases are shared with TRBD2. The CDR3 totals 14 residues. With 2 bases clipped from V and 6 bases from J, the junction kept 5 bases outside the gene matches. Germline V gene sequence: CDR1 SEHNR, CDR2 FQNEAQ (reference sequence). The CDR3 DNA reads as TGTGCCAGCAGCTTACTAGCGGCAATGGATACGCAGTATTTT. Protein: CASSLLAAMDTQYF.

The table lists this clonotype with many counts. The J gene is TRBJ2-5, the V gene TRBV7-2; unclear D gene. Germline CDR1 reads SGHTA; CDR2 reads FQGNSA. The CDR3 runs to 15 residues. V gave up 4 bases and J gave up 1 base, with 13 bases separating them. This CDR3 reads CASSYHGEFQETQYF. CDR3 in DNA: TGTGCCAGCAGCTACCATGGCGAATTCCAAGAGACCCAGTACTTC.

The chain joins TRBV12-3 or TRBV12-4 to TRBJ1-5, with TRBD1 identical over 9 bases. The CDR3 spans 14 residues. The V gene end was trimmed by 5 bases and the J gene end by 6 bases; junction bases not matched to a gene: 5. CDR3 DNA: TGTGCCAGCAGTACCACAGGGGGCGTTCAGCCCCAGCATTTT. Protein product: CASSTTGGVQPQHF.